These 14 T cell receptor beta chains were sequenced from one sample in a study of T-cell reconstitution after alpha-beta-depleted transplantation in children. Library preparation (for TCRbeta) was performed with unique molecular identifiers. TCRdb reprocessed the PCR reads via MiXCR and lists one record per CDR3 protein. The sample lists some 280,000 distinct CDR3 sequences, approximately 9.6% occurring once. Sequenced material: PBMCs from the stem cell graft donor, taken from the stem cell graft. These TCRs come from a human donor who donated a stem cell graft to a child with SCID.

This clonotype was seen many times. J is TRBJ1-6 and V is TRBV10-3; D is possibly TRBD1 (6 bases). V was trimmed by 5 bases and J by 5 bases, leaving 10 bases between them. CDR1 is ENHRY and CDR2 is SYGVKD in the germline V gene. This CDR3 spans 14 amino acids. CDR3 in amino acids: CAISSDSNNSPLHF. The CDR3 DNA reads as TGTGCCATCAGTTCGGACAGTAATAATTCACCCCTCCACTTT.

A few counts support this clonotype. The gene calls are TRBV29-1 and TRBJ2-2, with D uncertain. Germline values: CDR1 SQVTM, CDR2 ANQGSEA. Trimming stripped 7 bases from V and 1 base from J, with 7 bases between. The CDR3 is 12 residues long. CDR3 region: CSGAGNTGELFF. The CDR3 coding sequence is TGCAGCGGGGCAGGGAACACCGGGGAGCTGTTTTTT.

This clonotype is labeled as medium-sized. A junction end diverges from the germline sequence, so it may reflect a read error. V and J are TRBV5-1 and TRBJ2-7; D is possibly TRBD2 (6 bases). The CDR3 length is 13 residues. Germline CDR1 SGHRS, CDR2 YFSETQ. The DNA of the CDR3 is TGTGCCAGCAGCTTAGCGGCAGCATACGAGCAGTACTTC. It is translated as CASSLAAAYEQYF.

This chain connects TRBV2 to TRBJ2-3, with TRBD2 identical over 8 bases. This CDR3 has 15 amino acids. J gave up 8 bases and V 4 bases, and 11 bases lay outside the gene matches. From germline, CDR1 is SNHLY and CDR2 FYNNEI. The CDR3 coding sequence is TGTGCCAGCAGTGGCAGGACTAGCCAATTGGGTACGCAGTATTTT. Protein: CASSGRTSQLGTQYF.

There are many counts of this clonotype. The chain joins TRBV12-3 or TRBV12-4 to TRBJ2-7; D is unclear. There are 12 residues in the CDR3. Trimming stripped 3 bases from V and 1 base from J, with 4 bases between. The CDR3 coding sequence is TGTGCCAGCAGTTTTGGGTCCTACGAGCAGTACTTC. It codes for CASSFGSYEQYF.

This clonotype was counted only a few times. This CDR3 is CASGFSQSNTGELFF. The CDR3 nucleotides read TGTGCCAGCGGGTTTAGTCAATCGAACACCGGGGAGCTGTTTTTT. The V gene is TRBV27, the J gene TRBJ2-2; D unresolved. V was pared by 8 bases and J by 0 bases, with 13 bases between. The CDR3 spans 15 residues. Germline CDR1 reads MNHEY; CDR2 reads SMNVEV (reference sequence).

This clonotype was detected many times. This chain joins TRBV29-1 and TRBJ2-1; no reliable D call. V dropped 8 bases and J dropped 2 bases, with 10 bases sitting between them. The germline V gene has CDR1 SQVTM and CDR2 ANQGSEA. The CDR3 is 12 amino acids. CDR3 residues: CSYYSAYNEQFF. As DNA, the CDR3 is TGCAGCTATTACAGTGCCTACAATGAGCAGTTCTTC.

This clonotype has a count of ten or more. The J gene is TRBJ1-6, the V gene TRBV20-1; D is unresolved. The CDR3 sequence is 16 residues long. Per the germline V gene, CDR1 is DFQATT and CDR2 is SNEGSKA (reference sequence). Trimming took 3 bases from V and 0 from J, leaving 12 bases between them. DNA of the CDR3: TGCAGTGCTAGGCCCCCCTCGAGCTCCTATAATTCACCCCTCCACTTT. Translating gives CSARPPSSSYNSPLHF.

The chain couples TRBV10-3 to TRBJ2-1; 11 nucleotides agree with TRBD1. This CDR3 is 13 amino acids long. J lost 10 bases, V lost 6 bases, and 5 bases had no gene match. Germline CDR1 and CDR2: ENHRY and SYGVKD. CDR3 sequence: CAIRWTGGVEQFF. In DNA, the CDR3 is TGTGCCATCAGATGGACAGGGGGCGTCGAGCAGTTCTTC.

This clonotype was seen only a few times. The chain is built from TRBV14 and TRBJ1-1; tentatively, D is TRBD1 (5 bases). Germline CDR1 reads SGHDN; CDR2 reads FVKESK. The V gene lost 0 bases and the J gene lost 11 bases, with 10 bases spanning the gap. The CDR3 covers 12 residues. For the CDR3, the DNA is TGTGCCAGCAGCCAAGATCTAGGGGAGGCTTTCTTT. It encodes CASSQDLGEAFF.

This clonotype was picked up a small number of times. V is TRBV6-5 and J is TRBJ2-7; no clear D gene. The CDR3 is 15 amino acids. CDR1 and CDR2 (germline): MNHEY, SVGAGI. The V gene lost 2 bases and the J gene lost 3 bases, with 14 bases spanning the gap. CDR3 region: CASSYGRAEIYEQYF. CDR3 sequence (DNA): TGTGCCAGCAGTTACGGTAGGGCGGAAATCTACGAGCAGTACTTC.

This clonotype has only a few counts. The chain is built from TRBV5-5 and TRBJ2-1; 8 bases agree with TRBD2. With 2 bases clipped from V and 7 bases from J, the junction kept 5 bases outside the gene matches. Germline CDR1 SGHKS, CDR2 YYEKEE (reference sequence). The CDR3 length is 14 residues. The CDR3 loop reads CASSFPGLGNEQFF. In nucleotides, the CDR3 is TGTGCCAGCAGCTTCCCGGGACTAGGTAATGAGCAGTTCTTC.

This clonotype was recorded a few times. The chain uses TRBV11-2 and TRBJ2-3, with D possibly being TRBD2 (6 bases). The CDR3 loop spans 14 amino acids. The V gene lost 6 bases and the J gene lost 7 bases, with 17 bases spanning the gap. Germline V CDR1 and CDR2: SGHAT, FQNNGV. The CDR3 nucleotides are TGTGCCAGCAGGGAAAGGCGGGGCGCGCATACGCAGTATTTT. Translation: CASRERRGAHTQYF.

This clonotype was found a few times. This chain links TRBV4-1 with TRBJ1-1, with 9 bases matching TRBD1. Germline loops: CDR1 MGHRA, CDR2 YSYEKL. The J segment lost 6 bases and the V segment lost 3 bases, leaving 8 bases of the junction unmatched. The CDR3 is 15 amino acids. CDR3 sequence: CASSHGTGRVAEAFF. CDR3 coding DNA: TGCGCCAGCAGCCACGGGACAGGGCGGGTCGCTGAAGCTTTCTTT.